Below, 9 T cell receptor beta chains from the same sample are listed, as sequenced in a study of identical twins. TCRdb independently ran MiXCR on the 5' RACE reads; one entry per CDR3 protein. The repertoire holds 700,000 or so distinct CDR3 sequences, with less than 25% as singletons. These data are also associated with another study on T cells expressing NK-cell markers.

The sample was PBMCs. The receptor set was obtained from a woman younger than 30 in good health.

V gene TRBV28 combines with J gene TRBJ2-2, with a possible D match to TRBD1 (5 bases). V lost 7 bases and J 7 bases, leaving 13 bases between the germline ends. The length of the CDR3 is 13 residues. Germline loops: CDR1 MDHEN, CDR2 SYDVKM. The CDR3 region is CASTPGNGGELFF. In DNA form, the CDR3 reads TGTGCCAGCACCCCAGGGAATGGCGGGGAGCTGTTTTTT.

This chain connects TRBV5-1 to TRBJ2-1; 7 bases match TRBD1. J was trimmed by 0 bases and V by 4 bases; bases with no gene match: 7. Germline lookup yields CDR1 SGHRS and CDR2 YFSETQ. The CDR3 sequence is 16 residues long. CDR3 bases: TGCGCCAGCAGCGTTTCCGGGACAGCCTCCTACAATGAGCAGTTCTTC. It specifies CASSVSGTASYNEQFF. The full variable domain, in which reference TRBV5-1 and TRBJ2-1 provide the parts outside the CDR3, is KAGVTQTPRYLIKTRGQQVTLSCSPISGHRSVSWYQQTPGQGLQFLFEYFSETQRNKGNFPGRFSGRQFSNSRSEMNVSTLELGDSALYLCASSVSGTASYNEQFFGPGTRLTVL.

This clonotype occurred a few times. The CDR3 nucleotides are TGTGCCAGCAGTTTGAGCGGGACGCAAGAGACCCAGTACTTC. It encodes CASSLSGTQETQYF. The J gene is TRBJ2-5, the V gene TRBV7-9; 7 bases map to TRBD2. The CDR3 spans 14 residues. The V and J ends lost 6 bases and 2 bases, in that order; junction bases with no gene match: 6. In germline, CDR1 is SEHNR, CDR2 FQNEAQ (reference sequence).

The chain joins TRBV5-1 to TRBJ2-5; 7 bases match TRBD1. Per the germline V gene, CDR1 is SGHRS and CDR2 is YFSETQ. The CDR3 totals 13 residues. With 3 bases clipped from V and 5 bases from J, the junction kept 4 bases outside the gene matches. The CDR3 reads CASSSETGETQYF. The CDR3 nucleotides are TGCGCCAGCAGCTCAGAGACAGGGGAGACCCAGTACTTC.

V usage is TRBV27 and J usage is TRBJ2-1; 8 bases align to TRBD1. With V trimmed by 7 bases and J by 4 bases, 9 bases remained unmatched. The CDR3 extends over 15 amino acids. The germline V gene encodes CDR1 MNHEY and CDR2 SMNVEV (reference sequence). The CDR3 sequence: CASMLMTGAYNEQFF. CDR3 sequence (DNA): TGTGCCAGCATGTTAATGACAGGGGCTTACAATGAGCAGTTCTTC.

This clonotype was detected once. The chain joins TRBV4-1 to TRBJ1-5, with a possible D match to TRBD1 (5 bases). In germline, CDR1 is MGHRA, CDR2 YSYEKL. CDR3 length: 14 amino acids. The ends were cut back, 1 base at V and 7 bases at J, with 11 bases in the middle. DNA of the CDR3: TGCGCCAGCAGCCAAGCCCTAGGGGAGCAGCCCCAGCATTTT. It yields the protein CASSQALGEQPQHF.

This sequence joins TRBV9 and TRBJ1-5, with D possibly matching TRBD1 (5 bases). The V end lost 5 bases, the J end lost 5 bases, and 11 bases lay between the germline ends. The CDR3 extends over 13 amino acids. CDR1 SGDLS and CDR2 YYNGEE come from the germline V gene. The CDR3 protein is CASRGDRDQPQHF. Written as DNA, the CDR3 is TGTGCCAGCAGGGGGGACCGCGATCAGCCCCAGCATTTT.

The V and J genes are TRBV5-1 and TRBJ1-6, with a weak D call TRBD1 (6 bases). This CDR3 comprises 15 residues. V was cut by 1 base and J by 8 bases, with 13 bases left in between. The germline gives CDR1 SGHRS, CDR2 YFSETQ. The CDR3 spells CASSLRGARDSPLHF. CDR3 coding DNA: TGCGCCAGCAGCTTGAGGGGGGCGCGGGATTCACCCCTCCACTTT.

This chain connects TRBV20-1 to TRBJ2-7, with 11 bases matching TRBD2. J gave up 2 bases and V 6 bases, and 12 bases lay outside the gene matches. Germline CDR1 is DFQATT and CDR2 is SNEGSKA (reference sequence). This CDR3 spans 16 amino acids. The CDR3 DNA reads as TGCAGTGCCGAGGGTTTGGGTAGCGGGAGGGCCTACGAGCAGTACTTC. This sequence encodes CSAEGLGSGRAYEQYF.